Listed here are 26 T cell receptor beta chains from one sample, sequenced in a study of T cell repertoires in cytomegalovirus infection (dated by TCRdb to about 2019). For sequencing, an Illumina HiSeq 1500 was employed. TCRdb reworked the public reads: Q25 trimming with fastp, MiXCR clone assembly, productive beta chains retained. Under each unique CDR3 protein, matching rows form one entry showing the most common genes and DNA. Recorded for this sample are 200,000 to 250,000 distinct CDR3 sequences; roughly 22% of them occurred a single time. In total, the top ten clones hold 15% to 20% of the sample. Material: CD8+ T cells from PBMCs. Receptors originate from a human donor in good health (CMV status not recorded). Some clones in this sample may be carry-over from other donors' samples.

The chain links TRBV2 to TRBJ2-6, with 7 nucleotides matching TRBD1. The CDR3 length is 17 residues. Germline V gene data show CDR1 as SNHLY and CDR2 as FYNNEI. Unmatched junction bases numbered 8, after V lost 6 bases and J lost 0 bases. CDR3 loop: CASRVRDRLSGANVLTF. The CDR3 DNA reads TGTGCCAGCAGGGTCCGGGACAGACTCTCTGGGGCCAACGTCCTGACTTTC. The full variable domain, with the rest looked up from reference TRBV2 and TRBJ2-6, is EPEVTQTPSHQVTQMGQEVILRCVPISNHLYFYWYRQILGQKVEFLVSFYNNEISEKSEIFDDQFSVERPDGSNFTLKIRSTKLEDSAMYFCASRVRDRLSGANVLTFGAGSRLTVL.

This clonotype was counted between two and nine times. CDR3 amino acids: CASSQARYSGPTDEQFF. The DNA for the CDR3 is TGTGCCAGCAGCCAGGCGAGGTATTCTGGCCCGACGGATGAGCAGTTCTTC. This sequence joins TRBV14 and TRBJ2-1; D remains unclear. This CDR3 is 17 amino acids long. Germline V gene lookup returns CDR1 SGHDN and CDR2 FVKESK. V was clipped by 3 bases and J by 8 bases, with 23 bases between them.

The genes are TRBV10-3 and TRBJ1-2, with D perhaps matching TRBD1 (6 bases). The germline V gene has CDR1 ENHRY and CDR2 SYGVKD. The CDR3 is 14 residues long. V gave up 10 bases and J gave up 5 bases, with 20 bases separating them. The CDR3 nucleotides are TGTGCCACCCGAGAACAGGGTTTTGGTTATGGCTACACCTTC. Translating gives CATREQGFGYGYTF.

This clonotype was picked up many times. V gene TRBV13 combines with J gene TRBJ1-1; D is ambiguous. Germline V gene data show CDR1 as PRHDT and CDR2 as FYEKMQ (reference sequence). The CDR3 extends over 13 amino acids. V was cut by 0 bases and J by 5 bases, with 7 bases left in between. CDR3 nucleotide sequence: TGTGCCAGCAGCTTAGGTGGACGGACTGAAGCTTTCTTT. This codes for CASSLGGRTEAFF.

The rearrangement links TRBV13 to TRBJ2-7; D is perhaps TRBD1 (6 bases). Trimming pared 5 bases from V and 3 bases from J, leaving 14 bases between. The CDR3 sequence is 14 residues long. From germline, CDR1 is PRHDT and CDR2 FYEKMQ (reference sequence). This chain's CDR3 is CASSRDTQYYEQYF. DNA for the CDR3: TGTGCCAGCAGCAGGGACACACAATACTACGAGCAGTACTTC. Using reference TRBV13 and TRBJ2-7 for the parts outside the CDR3, the full variable domain is AAGVIQSPRHLIKEKRETATLKCYPIPRHDTVYWYQQGPGQDPQFLISFYEKMQSDKGSIPDRFSAQQFSDYHSELNMSSLELGDSALYFCASSRDTQYYEQYFGPGTRLTVT.

This clonotype was detected many times. The V call is TRBV7-2, the J call TRBJ1-2; TRBD1 is a possible D gene (5 bases). Germline V gene data show CDR1 as SGHTA and CDR2 as FQGNSA. The CDR3 has 12 amino acids. Trimming removed 5 bases from V and 6 bases from J, with 10 bases in between. CDR3 nucleotide sequence: TGTGCCAGCAGCCCGAAGACAGATGGCTACACCTTC. Translation: CASSPKTDGYTF. Full variable domain (missing parts from reference TRBV7-2 and TRBJ1-2): GAGVSQSPSNKVTEKGKDVELRCDPISGHTALYWYRQSLGQGLEFLIYFQGNSAPDKSGLPSDRFSAERTGGSVSTLTIQRTQQEDSAVYLCASSPKTDGYTFGSGTRLTVV.

This clonotype was seen ten or more times. V gene TRBV7-2 combines with J gene TRBJ2-7; 8 bases agree with TRBD2. CDR3 size: 15 residues. Losses at the gene ends were 5 bases for V and 2 bases for J; bases not matched to a gene: 8. CDR1 SGHTA and CDR2 FQGNSA come from the germline V gene. The CDR3 coding sequence is TGTGCCAGCAGCCGAGAGCGGGAGCTTCCCTACGAGCAGTACTTC. Translating it yields CASSRERELPYEQYF.

This chain's CDR3 is CASSQDARGEKLFF. CDR3 nucleotide sequence: TGTGCCAGCAGCCAAGATGCCAGGGGTGAAAAACTGTTTTTT. This chain links TRBV14 with TRBJ1-4; D may be TRBD1 (6 bases). Per the germline V gene, CDR1 is SGHDN and CDR2 is FVKESK. V lost 0 bases, J lost 7 bases, and 9 bases lay in between. The CDR3 has 14 amino acids.

This clonotype has ten or more counts. The chain recombines TRBV7-9 with TRBJ2-2; D unresolved. CDR3 length equals 13 residues. The germline V gene has CDR1 SEHNR and CDR2 FQNEAQ (reference sequence). The CDR3 loop is CARRADDTGELFF. As DNA, the CDR3 is TGTGCAAGAAGGGCCGACGACACCGGGGAGCTGTTTTTT.

The genes are TRBV5-6 and TRBJ1-1; the D is unclear. Trimming stripped 0 bases from V and 1 base from J, with 13 bases between. The CDR3 contains 16 residues. The germline V gene encodes CDR1 SGHDT and CDR2 YYEEEE. The CDR3 nucleotides read TGTGCCAGCAGCTTGGTTAGGGCAGGCCAGAACACTGAAGCTTTCTTT. It translates to CASSLVRAGQNTEAFF.

There are many counts of this clonotype. The chain combines TRBV12-5 with TRBJ2-5; 10 bases are shared with TRBD1. This CDR3 contains 17 residues. Germline V gene sequence: CDR1 LGHNT, CDR2 FRNRAP. After removal of 2 bases from V and 5 bases from J, the junction contained 11 bases not matched to a gene. The CDR3 sequence: CASGLSPGQGLGETQYF. The DNA for the CDR3 is TGTGCTAGTGGTTTGTCTCCGGGACAGGGGTTGGGGGAGACCCAGTACTTC.

This clonotype occurred a few times. The rearrangement links TRBV10-3 to TRBJ2-3, with 9 bases fitting TRBD2. Germline values: CDR1 ENHRY, CDR2 SYGVKD. The CDR3 is 17 residues long. V was clipped by 4 bases and J by 1 base; unmatched bases: 9. This chain's CDR3 is CAISGKEVAGGTDTQYF. The CDR3 DNA follows: TGTGCCATCAGTGGAAAGGAGGTAGCGGGGGGCACAGATACGCAGTATTTT.

At least ten counts were recorded for this clonotype. The V and J genes are TRBV7-4 and TRBJ1-5; no firm D call. The CDR3 length is 12 residues. The V end lost 3 bases, the J end lost 8 bases, and 8 bases lay between the germline ends. Germline lookup yields CDR1 SGHVT and CDR2 SQSDAQ. Written as DNA, the CDR3 is TGTGCCAGCAGCTTTTACACGAAGCCCCAGCATTTT. Residues: CASSFYTKPQHF.

This clonotype has a count of ten or more. This chain links TRBV7-9 with TRBJ1-2, with 9 positions matching TRBD1. The trim removed 4 bases at V and 1 base at J, leaving 13 bases unmatched. Germline CDR1 and CDR2: SEHNR and FQNEAQ (reference sequence). The length of the CDR3 is 18 residues. CDR3 in amino acids: CASSSVGGQGPFNYGYTF. CDR3 DNA sequence: TGTGCCAGCAGCTCGGTTGGGGGACAGGGACCTTTTAACTATGGCTACACCTTC.

Only a few counts were recorded for this clonotype. The chain links TRBV9 to TRBJ2-3; D remains unclear. The V gene lost 0 bases and the J gene lost 2 bases, with 10 bases spanning the gap. The CDR3 has 15 amino acids. Germline V gene sequence: CDR1 SGDLS, CDR2 YYNGEE. The CDR3 spells CASSVAAGSTDTQYF. CDR3 nucleotides: TGTGCCAGCAGCGTAGCGGCAGGCTCCACAGATACGCAGTATTTT. Complete variable domain (other parts from reference TRBV9 and TRBJ2-3): DSGVTQTPKHLITATGQRVTLRCSPRSGDLSVYWYQQSLDQGLQFLIQYYNGEERAKGNILERFSAQQFPDLHSELNLSSLELGDSALYFCASSVAAGSTDTQYFGPGTRLTVL.

This clonotype was seen only a few times. The rearrangement joins TRBV5-8 to TRBJ2-7; D is undetermined. This CDR3 has 14 residues. From germline, CDR1 is SGHTS and CDR2 YDEGEE. The germline V and J ends were trimmed by 0 bases and 6 bases, with 13 bases remaining between them. The CDR3 here is CASSLDGVEREQYF. The CDR3, as DNA: TGTGCCAGCAGCTTGGATGGGGTAGAACGCGAGCAGTACTTC.

This clonotype was counted only a few times. The chain links TRBV29-1 to TRBJ1-2; 8 nucleotides agree with TRBD1. The trim removed 6 bases at V and 2 bases at J, leaving 2 bases unmatched. The CDR3 is 12 residues long. The germline V gene encodes CDR1 SQVTM and CDR2 ANQGSEA. CDR3 region: CSVGTGNYGYTF. The DNA of the CDR3 is TGCAGCGTGGGGACAGGAAACTATGGCTACACCTTC.

This clonotype was detected only a few times. The chain is built from TRBV10-3 and TRBJ2-1, with 9 bases that match TRBD2. V lost 7 bases and J lost 0; bases outside the gene matches: 10. Germline V lookup: CDR1 ENHRY, CDR2 SYGVKD. CDR3 length: 17 residues. CDR3 sequence reads: CAIKVGLAGSSYNEQFF. CDR3 nucleotides: TGTGCCATCAAGGTCGGGCTAGCGGGAAGCTCCTACAATGAGCAGTTCTTC.

This clonotype has ten or more counts. The chain joins TRBV2 to TRBJ2-3, with D unclear. Germline CDR1 and CDR2: SNHLY and FYNNEI. The CDR3 contains 13 residues. Between the trimmed V and J ends, which lost 6 bases and 1 base, there was a span of 8 bases. The CDR3 nucleotides are TGTGCCAGCAGGCGAGTCGGCACAGATACGCAGTATTTT. Residues: CASRRVGTDTQYF.

This clonotype turned up a few times. This chain uses TRBV20-1 with TRBJ2-7; perhaps D is TRBD1 or TRBD2 (5 bases each). The CDR3 runs 15 residues. V dropped 0 bases and J dropped 5 bases, with 17 bases sitting between them. Germline-derived CDR1 and CDR2 are DFQATT and SNEGSKA (reference sequence). The CDR3 DNA reads TGCAGTGCTAGAGATTTGTCGGGGCTGAACGACGAGCAGTACTTC. Translated: CSARDLSGLNDEQYF.

This clonotype came up a few times. The J gene is TRBJ1-1, the V gene TRBV9, with 8 positions matching TRBD1. V lost 7 bases to trimming and J lost 4 bases; unmatched junction nucleotides: 6. The CDR3 totals 13 residues. Germline V lookup: CDR1 SGDLS, CDR2 YYNGEE. CDR3 sequence (DNA): TGTGCCAGCGGCAGGGGGCTTGGCACTGAAGCTTTCTTT. It is translated as CASGRGLGTEAFF.

The chain has TRBV4-1 and TRBJ1-1; D call uncertain. V lost 1 base to trimming and J lost 7 bases, with 7 bases between them. CDR3 length: 12 amino acids. Germline CDR1 reads MGHRA; CDR2 reads YSYEKL. The CDR3 loop is CASSQVGLEAFF. As DNA, the CDR3 is TGCGCCAGCAGCCAAGTTGGGCTTGAAGCTTTCTTT.

Concerning this clonotype itself: A much larger clone is a single base away; this may be a read error. The CDR3 carries no conserved terminal phenylalanine or tryptophan, so it likely arises from a read error. V is TRBV7-2 and J is TRBJ1-5; a possible D gene is TRBD1 (5 bases). CDR1 and CDR2 from the germline V gene are SGHTA and FQGNSA. Trimming pared 0 bases from V and 6 bases from J, leaving 18 bases between. The length of the CDR3 is 17 residues. CDR3 DNA sequence: TGTGCCAGCAGCTTAGCTCTTGTAGGGGCAAGCCCTCAGCCCCAGCATCTT. This codes for CASSLALVGASPQPQHL.

This clonotype was found many times. The V call is TRBV15, the J call TRBJ1-1; no definite D call. Trimming stripped 0 bases from V and 1 base from J, with 3 bases between. The germline V gene encodes CDR1 LNHNV and CDR2 YYDKDF (reference sequence). The CDR3 sequence is 13 residues long. The CDR3 sequence: CATSREANTEAFF. CDR3 in DNA: TGTGCCACCAGCAGAGAAGCGAACACTGAAGCTTTCTTT.

The chain uses TRBV10-3 and TRBJ2-7; 9 bases align to TRBD1. After removal of 11 bases from V and 2 bases from J, the junction contained 7 bases not matched to a gene. The CDR3 consists of 13 residues. Germline CDR1 reads ENHRY; CDR2 reads SYGVKD. The CDR3 DNA sequence: TGTGCCCCCCAGACAGGGGGGACCTACGAGCAGTACTTC. Its translation is CAPQTGGTYEQYF.

J is TRBJ2-3 and V is TRBV24-1; D is ambiguous. The CDR3 has 14 residues. With 6 bases removed from V and 6 bases from J, the gap between germline ends came to 15 bases. CDR1 and CDR2 (germline): KGHDR, SFDVKD. CDR3 bases: TGTGCCACCAGTATGAACTTCTTACGCGATACGCAGTATTTT. It translates to CATSMNFLRDTQYF.